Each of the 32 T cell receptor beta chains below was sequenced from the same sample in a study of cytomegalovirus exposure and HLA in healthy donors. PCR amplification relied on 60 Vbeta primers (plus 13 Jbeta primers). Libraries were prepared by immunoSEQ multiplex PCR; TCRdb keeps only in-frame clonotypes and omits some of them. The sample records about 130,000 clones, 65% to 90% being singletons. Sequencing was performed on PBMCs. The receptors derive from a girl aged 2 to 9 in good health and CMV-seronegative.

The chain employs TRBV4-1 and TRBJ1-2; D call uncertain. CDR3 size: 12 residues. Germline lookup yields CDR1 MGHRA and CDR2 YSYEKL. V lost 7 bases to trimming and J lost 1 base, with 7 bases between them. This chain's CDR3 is CASMGSNYGYTF. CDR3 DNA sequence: TGCGCCAGCATGGGGAGTAACTATGGCTACACCTTC.

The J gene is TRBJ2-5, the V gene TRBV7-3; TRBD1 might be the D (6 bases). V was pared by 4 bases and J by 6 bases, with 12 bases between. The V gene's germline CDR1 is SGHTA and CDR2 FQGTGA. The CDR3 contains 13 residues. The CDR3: CASSSGTSKTQYF. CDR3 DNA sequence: TGTGCCAGCAGCTCCGGGACATCGAAGACCCAGTACTTC.

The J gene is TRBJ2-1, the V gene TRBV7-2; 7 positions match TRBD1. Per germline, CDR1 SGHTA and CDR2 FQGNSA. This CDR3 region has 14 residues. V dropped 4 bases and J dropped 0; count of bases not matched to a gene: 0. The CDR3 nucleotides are TGTGCCAGCAGCTCAGGGGGCTCCTACAATGAGCAGTTCTTC. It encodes CASSSGGSYNEQFF.

In nucleotides, the CDR3 is TGTGCCAGCAGCCGACAGACTAGCGGGAGGCCTCGGAATGAGCAGTTCTTC. This codes for CASSRQTSGRPRNEQFF. The chain joins TRBV7-9 to TRBJ2-1, with 13 bases identical to TRBD2. Germline-derived CDR1 and CDR2 are SEHNR and FQNEAQ (reference sequence). The CDR3 covers 17 residues. V shed 5 bases and J 7 bases; nucleotides not matched to a gene: 11.

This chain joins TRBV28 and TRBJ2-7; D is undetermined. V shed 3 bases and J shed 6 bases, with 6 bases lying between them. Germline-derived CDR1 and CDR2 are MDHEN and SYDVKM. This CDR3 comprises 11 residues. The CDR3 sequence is CASSFMFEQYF. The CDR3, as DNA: TGTGCCAGCAGTTTTATGTTCGAGCAGTACTTC.

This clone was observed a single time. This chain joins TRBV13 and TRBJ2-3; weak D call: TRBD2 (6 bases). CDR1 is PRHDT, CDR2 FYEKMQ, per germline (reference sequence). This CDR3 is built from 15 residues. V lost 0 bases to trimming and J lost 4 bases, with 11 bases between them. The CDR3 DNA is TGTGCCAGCAGCTTAGGCCGGGGGAATGCAGATACGCAGTATTTT. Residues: CASSLGRGNADTQYF.

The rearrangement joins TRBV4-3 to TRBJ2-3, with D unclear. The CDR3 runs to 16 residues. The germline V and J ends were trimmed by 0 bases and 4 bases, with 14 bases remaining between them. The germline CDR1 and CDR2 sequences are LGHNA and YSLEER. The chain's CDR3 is CASSQEWSTGADTQYF. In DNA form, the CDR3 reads TGCGCCAGCAGCCAAGAGTGGAGCACCGGCGCAGATACGCAGTATTTT.

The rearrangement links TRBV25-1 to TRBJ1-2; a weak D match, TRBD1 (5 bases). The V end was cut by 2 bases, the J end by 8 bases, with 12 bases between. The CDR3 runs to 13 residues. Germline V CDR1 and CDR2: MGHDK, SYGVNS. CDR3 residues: CASSEMGGWGYTF. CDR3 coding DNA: TGTGCCAGCAGTGAAATGGGGGGTTGGGGCTACACCTTC.

DNA for the CDR3: TGTGCCAGTAGTTCCAGGATGGATGAGCAGTTCTTC. Its translation: CASSSRMDEQFF. This sequence joins TRBV19 and TRBJ2-1; D gene ambiguous. Trimming shortened V by 5 bases and J by 8 bases, and 10 bases separated the two germline ends. Germline CDR1 LNHDA, CDR2 SQIVND (reference sequence). The CDR3 is 12 amino acids. The full variable domain, rest sourced from reference TRBV19 and TRBJ2-1, is DGGITQSPKYLFRKEGQNVTLSCEQNLNHDAMYWYRQDPGQGLRLIYYSQIVNDFQKGDIAEGYSVSREKKESFPLTVTSAQKNPTAFYLCASSSRMDEQFFGPGTRLTVL.

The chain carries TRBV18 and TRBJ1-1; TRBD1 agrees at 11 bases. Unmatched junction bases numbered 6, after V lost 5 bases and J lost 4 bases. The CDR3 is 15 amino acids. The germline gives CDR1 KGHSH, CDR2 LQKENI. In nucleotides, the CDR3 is TGTGCCAGCTCAGAACTGGGACAGGGGGGCACTGAAGCTTTCTTT. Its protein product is CASSELGQGGTEAFF.

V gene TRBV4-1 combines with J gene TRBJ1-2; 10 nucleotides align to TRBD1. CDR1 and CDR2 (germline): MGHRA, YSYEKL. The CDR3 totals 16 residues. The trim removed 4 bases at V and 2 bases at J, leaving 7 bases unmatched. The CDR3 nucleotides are TGCGCCAGCAGCCGGCCGACAGGGGGCGAAAACTATGGCTACACCTTC. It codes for CASSRPTGGENYGYTF.

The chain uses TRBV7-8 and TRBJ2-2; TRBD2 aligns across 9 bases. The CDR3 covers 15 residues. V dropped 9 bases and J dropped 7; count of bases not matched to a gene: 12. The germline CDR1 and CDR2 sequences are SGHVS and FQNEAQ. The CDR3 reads CASYAGGPTFGELFF. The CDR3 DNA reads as TGTGCCAGTTACGCGGGGGGGCCCACGTTCGGGGAGCTGTTTTTT.

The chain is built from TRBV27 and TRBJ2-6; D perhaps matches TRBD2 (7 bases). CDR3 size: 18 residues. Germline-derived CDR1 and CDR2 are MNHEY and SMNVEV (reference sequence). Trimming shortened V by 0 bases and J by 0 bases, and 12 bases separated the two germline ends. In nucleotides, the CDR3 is TGTGCCAGCAGTTTATCGCGGGGGCTCAGCTCTGGGGCCAACGTCCTGACTTTC. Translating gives CASSLSRGLSSGANVLTF.

For the CDR3, the DNA is TGCGCCAGCAGCCTTACTAGCGGGGGGGAGACCCAGTACTTC. This translates into CASSLTSGGETQYF. The chain employs TRBV5-1 and TRBJ2-5; 12 bases map to TRBD2. Trimming took 4 bases from V and 5 from J; bases not matched to a gene: 3. The CDR3 runs to 14 residues. The germline V gene has CDR1 SGHRS and CDR2 YFSETQ. Variable domain in full (rest from reference TRBV5-1 and TRBJ2-5): KAGVTQTPRYLIKTRGQQVTLSCSPISGHRSVSWYQQTPGQGLQFLFEYFSETQRNKGNFPGRFSGRQFSNSRSEMNVSTLELGDSALYLCASSLTSGGETQYFGPGTRLLVL.

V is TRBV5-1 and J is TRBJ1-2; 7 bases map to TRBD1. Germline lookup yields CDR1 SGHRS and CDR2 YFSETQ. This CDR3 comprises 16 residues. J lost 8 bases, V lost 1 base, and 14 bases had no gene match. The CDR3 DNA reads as TGCGCCAGCAGCTTGCCCAGGGACAGAGGAGATATCGGCTACACCTTC. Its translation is CASSLPRDRGDIGYTF.

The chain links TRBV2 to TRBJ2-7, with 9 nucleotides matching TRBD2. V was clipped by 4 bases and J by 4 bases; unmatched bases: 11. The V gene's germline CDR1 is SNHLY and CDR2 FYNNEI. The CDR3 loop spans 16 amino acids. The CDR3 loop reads CASSGDSGGVVYEQYF. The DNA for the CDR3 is TGTGCCAGCAGTGGCGATAGCGGGGGCGTCGTGTACGAGCAGTACTTC. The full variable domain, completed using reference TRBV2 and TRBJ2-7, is EPEVTQTPSHQVTQMGQEVILRCVPISNHLYFYWYRQILGQKVEFLVSFYNNEISEKSEIFDDQFSVERPDGSNFTLKIRSTKLEDSAMYFCASSGDSGGVVYEQYFGPGTRLTVT.

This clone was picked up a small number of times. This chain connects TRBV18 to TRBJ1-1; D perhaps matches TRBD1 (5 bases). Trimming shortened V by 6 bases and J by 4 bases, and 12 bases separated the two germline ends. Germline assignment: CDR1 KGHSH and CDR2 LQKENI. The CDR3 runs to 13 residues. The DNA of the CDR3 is TGTGCCAGCTCCTCGACAGCCCTCACTGAAGCTTTCTTT. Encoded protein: CASSSTALTEAFF.

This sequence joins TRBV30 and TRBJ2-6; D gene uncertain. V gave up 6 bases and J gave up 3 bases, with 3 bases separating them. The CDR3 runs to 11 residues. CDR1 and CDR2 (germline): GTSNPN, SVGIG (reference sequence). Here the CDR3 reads CACGGANVLTF. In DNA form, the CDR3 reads TGTGCCTGCGGTGGGGCCAACGTCCTGACTTTC.

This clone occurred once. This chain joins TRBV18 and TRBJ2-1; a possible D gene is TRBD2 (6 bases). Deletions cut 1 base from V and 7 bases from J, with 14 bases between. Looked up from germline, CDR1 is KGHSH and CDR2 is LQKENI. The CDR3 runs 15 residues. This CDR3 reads CASSPQPGVGNEQFF. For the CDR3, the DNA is TGTGCCAGCTCACCACAACCGGGGGTTGGGAATGAGCAGTTCTTC.

The CDR3 sequence: CASSSWDRGAYGYTF. CDR3 DNA: TGTGCCAGCAGCTCCTGGGACAGGGGGGCGTATGGCTACACCTTC. The chain employs TRBV7-9 and TRBJ1-2; 11 nucleotides line up with TRBD1. Germline V gene data show CDR1 as SEHNR and CDR2 as FQNEAQ (reference sequence). V trimming: 4 bases; J trimming: 5 bases; junction bases outside the gene matches: 6. The CDR3 has 15 residues.

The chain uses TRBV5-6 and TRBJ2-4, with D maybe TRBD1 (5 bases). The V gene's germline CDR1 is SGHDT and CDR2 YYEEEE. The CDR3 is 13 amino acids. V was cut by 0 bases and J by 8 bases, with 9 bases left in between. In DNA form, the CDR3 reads TGTGCCAGCAGCTTGGCAGGGAAAGACATTCAGTACTTC. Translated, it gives CASSLAGKDIQYF.

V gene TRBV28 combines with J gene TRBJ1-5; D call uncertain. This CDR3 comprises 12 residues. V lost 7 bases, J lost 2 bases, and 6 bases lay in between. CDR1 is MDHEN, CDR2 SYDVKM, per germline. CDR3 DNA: TGTGCCAGCAATTCGGGCAATCAGCCCCAGCATTTT. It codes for CASNSGNQPQHF.

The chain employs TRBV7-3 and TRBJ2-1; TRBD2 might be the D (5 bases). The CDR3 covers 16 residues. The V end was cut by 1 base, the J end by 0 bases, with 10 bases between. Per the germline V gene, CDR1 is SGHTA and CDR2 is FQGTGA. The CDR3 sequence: CASSLISGSSYNEQFF. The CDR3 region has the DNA TGTGCCAGCAGCTTAATAAGTGGGAGCTCCTACAATGAGCAGTTCTTC.

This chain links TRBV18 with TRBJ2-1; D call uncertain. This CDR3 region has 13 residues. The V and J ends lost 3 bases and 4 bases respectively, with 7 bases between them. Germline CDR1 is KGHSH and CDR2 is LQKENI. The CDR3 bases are TGTGCCAGCTCACCTGAAGCATACAATGAGCAGTTCTTC. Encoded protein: CASSPEAYNEQFF.

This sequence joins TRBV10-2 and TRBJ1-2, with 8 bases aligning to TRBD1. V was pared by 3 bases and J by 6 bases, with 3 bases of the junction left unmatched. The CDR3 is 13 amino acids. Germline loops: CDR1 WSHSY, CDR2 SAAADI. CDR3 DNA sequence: TGCGCCAGCAGTGACCCGACAGGGGATGGCTACACCTTC. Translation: CASSDPTGDGYTF.

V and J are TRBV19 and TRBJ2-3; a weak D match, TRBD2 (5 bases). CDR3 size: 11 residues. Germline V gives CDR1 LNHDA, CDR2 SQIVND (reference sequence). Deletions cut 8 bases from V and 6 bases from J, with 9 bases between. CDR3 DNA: TGTGCCAGTGGGAGAGGGGATACGCAGTATTTT. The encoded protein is CASGRGDTQYF. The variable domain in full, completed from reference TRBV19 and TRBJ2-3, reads DGGITQSPKYLFRKEGQNVTLSCEQNLNHDAMYWYRQDPGQGLRLIYYSQIVNDFQKGDIAEGYSVSREKKESFPLTVTSAQKNPTAFYLCASGRGDTQYFGPGTRLTVL.

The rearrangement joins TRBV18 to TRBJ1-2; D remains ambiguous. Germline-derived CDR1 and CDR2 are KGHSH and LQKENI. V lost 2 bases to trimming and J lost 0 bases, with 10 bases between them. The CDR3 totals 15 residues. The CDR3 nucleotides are TGTGCCAGCTCACCAACCCGTCAGACTAACTATGGCTACACCTTC. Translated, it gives CASSPTRQTNYGYTF.

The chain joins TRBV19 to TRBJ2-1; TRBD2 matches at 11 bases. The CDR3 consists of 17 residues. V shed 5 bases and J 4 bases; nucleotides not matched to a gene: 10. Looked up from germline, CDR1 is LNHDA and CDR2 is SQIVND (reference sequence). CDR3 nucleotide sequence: TGTGCCAGTAGTTTAACTAGCGGGAGTCCGGGTTACAATGAGCAGTTCTTC. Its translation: CASSLTSGSPGYNEQFF.

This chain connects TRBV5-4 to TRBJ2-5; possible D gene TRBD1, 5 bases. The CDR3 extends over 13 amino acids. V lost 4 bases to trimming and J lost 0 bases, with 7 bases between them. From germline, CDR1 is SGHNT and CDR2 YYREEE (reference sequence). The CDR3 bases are TGTGCCAGCAGCCCGGACAACCAAGAGACCCAGTACTTC. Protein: CASSPDNQETQYF. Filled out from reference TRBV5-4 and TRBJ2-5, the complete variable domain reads ETGVTQSPTHLIKTRGQQVTLRCSSQSGHNTVSWYQQALGQGPQFIFQYYREEENGRGNFPPRFSGLQFPNYSSELNVNALELDDSALYLCASSPDNQETQYFGPGTRLLVL.

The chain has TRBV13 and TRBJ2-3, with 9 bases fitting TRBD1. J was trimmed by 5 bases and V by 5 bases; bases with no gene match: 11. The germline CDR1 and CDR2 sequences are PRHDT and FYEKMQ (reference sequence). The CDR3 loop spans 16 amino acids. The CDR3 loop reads CASSLSKGQGLDTQYF. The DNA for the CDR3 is TGTGCCAGCAGCCTCTCCAAGGGACAGGGACTAGATACGCAGTATTTT.

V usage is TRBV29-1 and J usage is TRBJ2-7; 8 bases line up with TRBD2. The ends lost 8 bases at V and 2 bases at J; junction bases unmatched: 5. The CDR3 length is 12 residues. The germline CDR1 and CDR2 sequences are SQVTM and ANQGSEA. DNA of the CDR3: TGCAGCATCGGGGGGGGCACCTACGAGCAGTACTTC. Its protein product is CSIGGGTYEQYF.

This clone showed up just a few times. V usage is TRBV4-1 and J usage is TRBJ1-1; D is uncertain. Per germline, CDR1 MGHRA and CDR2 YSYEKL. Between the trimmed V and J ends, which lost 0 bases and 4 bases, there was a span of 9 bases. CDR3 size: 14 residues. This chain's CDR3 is CASSQERSITEAFF. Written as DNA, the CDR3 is TGCGCCAGCAGCCAAGAGCGGAGTATCACTGAAGCTTTCTTT.